The 16 T cell receptor beta chains presented below share a single source sample, sequenced in a study of blood T cell repertoires in COVID-19. Profiling relied on immunoSEQ multiplex PCR, and the TCRdb table lists in-frame clones only, not all of them. The sample consists of 80,000 or so clones, about nine tenths of them appearing once. The specimen was peripheral blood. Source of these receptors: a woman in her sixties or seventies with acute or convalescent COVID-19.

This clone was counted only a few times. J is TRBJ1-6 and V is TRBV4-3; 7 nucleotides agree with TRBD1. This CDR3 is built from 15 residues. The V segment lost 0 bases and the J segment 10 bases; nucleotides outside the gene matches: 6. Germline loops: CDR1 LGHNA, CDR2 YSLEER. The CDR3 DNA reads TGCGCCAGCAGCCAAGAGAGTGACAGGGCCTCACCCCTCCACTTT. Translation: CASSQESDRASPLHF.

This chain uses TRBV24-1 with TRBJ2-1; 8 bases are shared with TRBD1. Trimming at V came to 7 bases and at J to 5 bases, leaving 12 bases not matched to a gene. CDR1 and CDR2 from the germline V gene are KGHDR and SFDVKD. There are 16 residues in the CDR3. The CDR3 loop is CATSTHTDRGHNEQFF. CDR3 DNA: TGTGCCACCAGCACCCACACCGACAGGGGCCACAATGAGCAGTTCTTC.

This chain connects TRBV5-5 to TRBJ2-1, with TRBD2 matching over 8 bases. Germline CDR1 SGHKS, CDR2 YYEKEE (reference sequence). The junction had 5 bases not matched to a gene; V was cut back by 3 bases and J by 0 bases. The CDR3 totals 16 residues. CDR3 sequence reads: CASSSERETSYNEQFF. The DNA for the CDR3 is TGTGCCAGCAGCTCTGAGCGGGAGACCTCCTACAATGAGCAGTTCTTC.

The rearrangement uses TRBV5-1 and TRBJ1-1; D gene uncertain. Germline V gives CDR1 SGHRS, CDR2 YFSETQ. V lost 2 bases to trimming and J lost 0 bases, with 5 bases between them. The CDR3 sequence is 13 residues long. CDR3 nucleotide sequence: TGCGCCAGCAGCTTTTGGCTGAACACTGAAGCTTTCTTT. This gives the protein CASSFWLNTEAFF.

The rearrangement joins TRBV19 to TRBJ2-6; TRBD1 matches 9 bases. Trimming at V came to 6 bases and at J to 2 bases, leaving 5 bases not matched to a gene. Germline V gives CDR1 LNHDA, CDR2 SQIVND (reference sequence). The length of the CDR3 is 16 residues. Here the CDR3 reads CASSQTGGAGANVLTF. The CDR3 DNA follows: TGTGCCAGTAGCCAAACAGGGGGCGCTGGGGCCAACGTCCTGACTTTC.

In the case of this clone: Other nucleotide sequences in the sample specify the same CDR3. The rearrangement links TRBV12-3 or TRBV12-4 to TRBJ1-2, with TRBD1 identical over 9 bases. V shed 7 bases and J 4 bases; nucleotides not matched to a gene: 4. The CDR3 consists of 13 residues. The chain's CDR3 is CASMTGGVYGYTF. The DNA of the CDR3 is TGTGCCAGCATGACAGGGGGAGTCTATGGCTACACCTTC.

J is TRBJ2-7 and V is TRBV28; 10 bases are a match to TRBD2. In germline, CDR1 is MDHEN, CDR2 SYDVKM. V trimming: 1 base; J trimming: 7 bases; junction bases outside the gene matches: 4. The CDR3 consists of 14 residues. The CDR3 bases are TGTGCCAGCAGTTTATCTAGCGGGAGAGGTGAGCAGTACTTC. This codes for CASSLSSGRGEQYF.

The chain uses TRBV4-3 and TRBJ2-3; D is unresolved. V was trimmed by 4 bases and J by 4 bases, leaving 18 bases between them. The germline V gene encodes CDR1 LGHNA and CDR2 YSLEER. The CDR3 is 16 amino acids. The CDR3 reads CASSRLTTPDADTQYF. The CDR3 bases are TGCGCCAGCAGCCGCCTAACTACCCCCGATGCAGATACGCAGTATTTT.

V usage is TRBV5-4 and J usage is TRBJ2-5; tentatively, D is TRBD2 (6 bases). Germline CDR1 SGHNT, CDR2 YYREEE (reference sequence). The germline V and J ends were trimmed by 0 bases and 5 bases, with 23 bases remaining between them. The CDR3 is 18 amino acids. For the CDR3, the DNA is TGTGCCAGCAGCTTGGAATGGGGTGGCGGAGGGACTCTGGAGACCCAGTACTTC. Encoded protein: CASSLEWGGGGTLETQYF. Full variable domain (missing parts from reference TRBV5-4 and TRBJ2-5): ETGVTQSPTHLIKTRGQQVTLRCSSQSGHNTVSWYQQALGQGPQFIFQYYREEENGRGNFPPRFSGLQFPNYSSELNVNALELDDSALYLCASSLEWGGGGTLETQYFGPGTRLLVL.

In this sample, this clone turned up a few times. The rearrangement joins TRBV5-6 to TRBJ2-5; TRBD1 is a possible D gene (5 bases). The CDR3 runs to 16 residues. Trimming removed 0 bases from V and 3 bases from J, with 15 bases in between. Germline V gene lookup returns CDR1 SGHDT and CDR2 YYEEEE. The CDR3 nucleotides are TGTGCCAGCAGCTTGGCCCTGGGCAGGGAAAAAGAGACCCAGTACTTC. Translating it yields CASSLALGREKETQYF.

This chain uses TRBV19 with TRBJ1-1; D ambiguous. CDR1 is LNHDA and CDR2 is SQIVND in the germline V gene (reference sequence). Trimming left V 8 bases short and J 0 bases short, with 10 bases between. The CDR3 has 13 amino acids. The CDR3 bases are TGTGCCAGTCGGAACCAGGTGAACACTGAAGCTTTCTTT. Its translation is CASRNQVNTEAFF.

The chain joins TRBV28 to TRBJ2-7, with a possible D match to TRBD2 (5 bases). Germline V lookup: CDR1 MDHEN, CDR2 SYDVKM. Between the trimmed V and J ends, which lost 6 bases and 2 bases, there was a span of 11 bases. CDR3 size: 13 residues. The CDR3 region has the DNA TGTGCCAGCAGACGGACGGGGACCTACGAGCAGTACTTC. Translated, it gives CASRRTGTYEQYF.

The V call is TRBV10-3, the J call TRBJ1-1; 7 bases align to TRBD1. V lost 0 bases, J lost 1 base, and 8 bases stayed unmatched. Germline CDR1 and CDR2: ENHRY and SYGVKD. The CDR3 loop spans 17 amino acids. The chain's CDR3 is CAISESLGGAGNTEAFF. The CDR3, as DNA: TGTGCCATCAGTGAGTCGTTAGGGGGCGCGGGGAACACTGAAGCTTTCTTT.

This rearrangement joins TRBV18 to TRBJ1-5, with 9 bases lining up with TRBD1. The germline CDR1 and CDR2 sequences are KGHSH and LQKENI. This CDR3 contains 14 residues. Trimming removed 1 base from V and 8 bases from J; junction bases left unmatched: 3. The CDR3 loop reads CASSPRGQGEPQHF. The CDR3 DNA is TGTGCCAGCTCACCACGGGGACAGGGTGAGCCCCAGCATTTT.

The rearrangement uses TRBV29-1 and TRBJ1-4, with D tentatively TRBD1 (6 bases). The CDR3 sequence is 13 residues long. Trimming stripped 5 bases from V and 1 base from J, with 8 bases between. The germline gives CDR1 SQVTM, CDR2 ANQGSEA. CDR3 amino acids: CSVCRGTNEKLFF. The DNA of the CDR3 is TGCAGCGTTTGCAGGGGAACTAATGAAAAACTGTTTTTT.

The V gene is TRBV10-3, the J gene TRBJ1-2; D is uncertain. V lost 7 bases and J 3 bases, leaving 18 bases between the germline ends. CDR1 is ENHRY, CDR2 SYGVKD, per germline. This CDR3 has 15 residues. CDR3 amino acids: CAITATPGSDYGYTF. The CDR3 nucleotides read TGTGCCATCACGGCAACGCCGGGGAGTGACTATGGCTACACCTTC.